This entry is about one T cell receptor beta chain. The sample comes from a study of control samples from healthy donors and cancer patients. The method was immunoSEQ multiplex PCR; TCRdb's version includes in-frame clones alone and lacks a portion of them. The data contain some 140,000 clones, around 96% of them singletons. The sequence was obtained from a middle-aged man in good health. Sequencing was carried out using blood.

The CDR3 DNA reads TGTGCCATCAGTGCCGAGGGGGCCAGGAATCAGCCCCAGCATTTT. Translated: CAISAEGARNQPQHF. The V and J genes are TRBV10-3 and TRBJ1-5; 7 nucleotides align to TRBD1. Trimming cost V 4 bases and J 4 bases; bases outside gene matches: 7. CDR1 ENHRY and CDR2 SYGVKD come from the germline V gene. This CDR3 spans 15 amino acids.